These T cell receptor beta chains were read from a single sample in a study of shared clonotypes between healthy human individuals. TCRdb keeps only in-frame clones here, not all; method: immunoSEQ multiplex PCR. The sample lists roughly 1,100,000 clones, approximately 76% occurring once. Sequencing input: memory CD4+ T cells sorted from blood. The receptors here all came from a man between 18 and 35 years old in good health. Each CDR3 is given with its conserved first and last residue. A D gene is named only where the DNA matches it firmly. Clone size, where shown, is once, few, many, or a class for clones that have expanded.

j_call | v_call | d_call | clone_size | cdr3_aa | cdr3_nt
TRBJ2-7 | TRBV27 | . | . | CASSLSRDSYEQYF | TGTGCCAGCAGTTTATCCAGGGATTCCTACGAGCAGTACTTC
TRBJ2-1 | TRBV18 | . | . | CASSPQILGTYNEQFF | TGTGCCAGCTCACCTCAAATACTGGGGACCTACAATGAGCAGTTCTTC
TRBJ1-2 | TRBV7-3 | . | . | CASSPSAREESGYTF | TGTGCCAGCAGCCCATCCGCGAGGGAGGAAAGTGGCTACACCTTC
TRBJ1-6 | TRBV7-9 | TRBD1 | once | CASSLRGTGNSPLHF | TGTGCCAGCAGCCTTAGGGGGACAGGAAATTCACCCCTCCACTTT
TRBJ1-1 | TRBV7-2 | . | . | CASSLAGEFTEAFF | TGTGCCAGCAGCTTAGCGGGGGAATTCACTGAAGCTTTCTTT
TRBJ2-1 | TRBV9 | TRBD2 | . | CASSVGLAGSSYNEQFF | TGTGCCAGCAGCGTTGGACTAGCGGGGAGCTCCTACAATGAGCAGTTCTTC
TRBJ1-1 | TRBV18 | . | . | CASSPLNPANTEAFF | TGTGCCAGCTCACCCCTTAATCCAGCAAACACTGAAGCTTTCTTT
TRBJ1-3 | TRBV30 | . | . | CAWRTDSGNTIYF | TGTGCCTGGAGGACGGACTCTGGAAACACCATATATTTT
TRBJ1-4 | TRBV5-4 | . | . | CASSSTPSEKLFF | TGTGCCAGCAGCTCGACCCCTAGTGAAAAACTGTTTTTT
TRBJ2-7 | TRBV7-9 | TRBD2 | once | CASSYRLAGVHEQYF | TGTGCCAGCAGCTACCGACTAGCGGGAGTCCACGAGCAGTACTTC
TRBJ2-5 | TRBV5-6 | . | . | CASSLDPHGETQYF | TGTGCCAGCAGCTTGGACCCGCATGGGGAGACCCAGTACTTC
TRBJ1-2 | TRBV6-1 | . | . | CASGGPNYGYTF | TGTGCCAGTGGGGGGCCTAACTATGGCTACACCTTC
TRBJ2-6 | TRBV5-4 | . | . | CASSLGSSTKAGANVLTF | TGTGCCAGCAGCTTGGGATCCTCGACAAAGGCTGGGGCCAACGTCCTGACTTTC
TRBJ1-1 | TRBV11-2 | . | . | CASSSRPRQGAFF | TGTGCCAGCAGCTCGAGACCACGGCAGGGAGCTTTCTTT
TRBJ2-7 | TRBV21-1 | . | few | CASSIPHWSSLGQYF | TGTGCCAGCAGCATTCCCCACTGGTCCTCTTTGGGGCAGTACTTC
TRBJ1-1 | TRBV6-5 | TRBD1 | . | CASTPDRLENTEAFF | TGTGCCAGCACTCCGGACAGGCTGGAGAACACTGAAGCTTTCTTT
TRBJ2-7 | TRBV29-1 | TRBD1 | . | CSVGGQGPYEQYF | TGCAGCGTTGGGGGACAGGGACCCTACGAGCAGTACTTC
TRBJ2-2 | TRBV7-6 | . | . | CASSFGQNTGELFF | TGTGCCAGCAGCTTCGGCCAGAACACCGGGGAGCTGTTTTTT